The 21 T cell receptor beta chains below all came from one sample that was sequenced in a study of T cell repertoires in cytomegalovirus infection. TCRdb reprocessed the reads via MiXCR and lists one record per CDR3 protein. Among around 900,000 distinct CDR3 sequences listed, around 30% were seen once. No antigens are known for them. The sample here was cultured CD8+ T cells from PBMCs, taken from culture after CMV antigen stimulation. The receptors stem from a human donor in good health (CMV status not recorded). Some clones in this sample may be carry-over from other donors' samples.

The chain recombines TRBV25-1 with TRBJ2-2; TRBD1 agrees at 7 bases. Looked up from germline, CDR1 is MGHDK and CDR2 is SYGVNS. There are 15 residues in the CDR3. V lost 4 bases and J lost 5; bases outside the gene matches: 7. The CDR3, as DNA: TGTGCCAGCAGTGCCTATAGACAGGGAACCGGGGAGCTGTTTTTT. It specifies CASSAYRQGTGELFF.

The chain recombines TRBV7-9 with TRBJ2-4; D is undetermined. The germline gives CDR1 SEHNR, CDR2 FQNEAQ (reference sequence). V dropped 4 bases and J dropped 0 bases, with 25 bases sitting between them. The CDR3 length is 20 residues. CDR3 in amino acids: CASSSLRLAVNGLAKNIQYF. The CDR3 nucleotides read TGTGCCAGCAGCTCCCTCCGACTGGCCGTCAATGGGCTAGCCAAAAACATTCAGTACTTC.

This clonotype came up a few times. The gene calls are TRBV7-9 and TRBJ2-1; D perhaps matches TRBD2 (5 bases). The CDR3 is 14 residues long. Germline V gives CDR1 SEHNR, CDR2 FQNEAQ (reference sequence). V lost 2 bases, J lost 7 bases, and 12 bases lay in between. CDR3 bases: TGTGCCAGCAGCTTACGGCGGGTGGGTAATGAGCAGTTCTTC. Translating it yields CASSLRRVGNEQFF.

In the case of this clonotype: Relative to the germline gene, one junction end is altered; a read error may explain this. The chain carries TRBV19 and TRBJ1-2; D is uncertain. Germline CDR1 reads LNHDA; CDR2 reads SQIVND (reference sequence). The CDR3 length is 13 residues. This CDR3 reads CASIISRSYGYTF. CDR3 coding DNA: TGTGCCAGTATTATAAGCCGGAGCTATGGCTACACCTTC.

The chain is built from TRBV7-8 and TRBJ1-1, with 7 bases lining up with TRBD1. CDR3 length: 20 residues. V lost 4 bases and J lost 3; bases outside the gene matches: 23. Per germline, CDR1 SGHVS and CDR2 FQNEAQ. The CDR3 here is CASSSHKLQGGLGYDTEAFF. DNA for the CDR3: TGTGCCAGCAGCTCCCATAAGCTTCAGGGGGGTCTTGGGTATGACACTGAAGCTTTCTTT.

This clonotype was counted between two and nine times. The chain combines TRBV7-9 with TRBJ2-6, with 14 bases fitting TRBD2. Losses at the gene ends were 4 bases for V and 0 bases for J; bases not matched to a gene: 14. The length of the CDR3 is 22 residues. Looked up from germline, CDR1 is SEHNR and CDR2 is FQNEAQ (reference sequence). CDR3 bases: TGTGCCAGCAGCTCCAGGCCGGGGACTAGCGGGGGCTTAAACTCTGGGGCCAACGTCCTGACTTTC. Translation: CASSSRPGTSGGLNSGANVLTF. Combining the CDR3 with reference TRBV7-9 and TRBJ2-6 gives the whole variable domain DTGVSQNPRHKITKRGQNVTFRCDPISEHNRLYWYRQTLGQGPEFLTYFQNEAQLEKSRLLSDRFSAERPKGSFSTLEIQRTEQGDSAMYLCASSSRPGTSGGLNSGANVLTFGAGSRLTVL.

This clonotype was seen a few times. The rearrangement links TRBV10-3 to TRBJ2-7, with TRBD1 identical over 8 bases. Germline assignment: CDR1 ENHRY and CDR2 SYGVKD. The V gene end was trimmed by 11 bases and the J gene end by 6 bases; junction bases not matched to a gene: 9. The CDR3 totals 12 residues. In DNA, the CDR3 is TGTGCCCTCGGACAGGGAGATCGCGAGCAGTACTTC. Encoded protein: CALGQGDREQYF.

The rearrangement links TRBV7-9 to TRBJ1-3, with a tentative D call TRBD1 (6 bases). Deletions cut 10 bases from V and 0 bases from J, with 22 bases between. CDR1 and CDR2 (germline): SEHNR, FQNEAQ (reference sequence). This CDR3 contains 17 residues. CDR3 sequence: CATRDTDPVFSGNTIYF. CDR3 DNA: TGTGCCACACGGGACACCGACCCGGTATTCTCTGGAAACACCATATATTTT.

The chain employs TRBV6-6 and TRBJ1-1, with D possibly being TRBD1 (5 bases). This CDR3 is built from 15 residues. The V end was cut by 0 bases, the J end by 4 bases, with 12 bases between. Germline CDR1 and CDR2: MNHNY and SVGAGI (reference sequence). The CDR3 sequence: CASSYSVGDFTEAFF. The CDR3 region has the DNA TGTGCCAGCAGTTACTCGGTAGGGGACTTCACTGAAGCTTTCTTT.

V gene TRBV15 combines with J gene TRBJ2-1, with TRBD1 matching 8 bases. V shed 5 bases, J shed 8 bases, and the junction held 8 bases outside the gene matches. The CDR3 loop spans 14 amino acids. CDR1 is LNHNV and CDR2 is YYDKDF in the germline V gene (reference sequence). The CDR3: CATSEGTGRDEQFF. The CDR3 DNA reads as TGTGCCACCAGCGAAGGGACAGGTCGAGATGAGCAGTTCTTC.

Of note for this clonotype: This may come from a read error, since a much larger clone is one base off. Because the CDR3 is missing its conserved closing phenylalanine or tryptophan, this is likely a read error. The V call is TRBV6-1, the J call TRBJ2-2; 7 nucleotides agree with TRBD2. This CDR3 contains 18 residues. The germline CDR1 and CDR2 sequences are MNHNS and SASEGT. J was trimmed by 0 bases and V by 2 bases; bases with no gene match: 9. The CDR3 bases are TGTGCCAGCAGTGAACGATCCCGGGACTACACGAACACCGGGGAGCTGTTTTAT. Its translation is CASSERSRDYTNTGELFY.

V gene TRBV29-1 combines with J gene TRBJ2-6, with D tentatively TRBD1 (5 bases). This CDR3 is built from 15 residues. Germline loops: CDR1 SQVTM, CDR2 ANQGSEA. Trimming stripped 6 bases from V and 2 bases from J, with 14 bases between. CDR3 in amino acids: CSVATVSPGANVLTF. CDR3 in DNA: TGCAGCGTGGCGACAGTTTCTCCTGGGGCCAACGTCCTGACTTTC.

This clonotype appeared a few times. The rearrangement links TRBV2 to TRBJ2-3, with 8 positions matching TRBD2. The germline V gene encodes CDR1 SNHLY and CDR2 FYNNEI. This CDR3 is built from 16 residues. The V segment lost 6 bases and the J segment 5 bases; nucleotides outside the gene matches: 13. For the CDR3, the DNA is TGTGCCAGCAGCCCCCTCGGGGGGGGTCGAGGAGATACGCAGTATTTT. This translates into CASSPLGGGRGDTQYF.

The chain couples TRBV2 to TRBJ1-6, with D unresolved. Germline V gives CDR1 SNHLY, CDR2 FYNNEI. The CDR3 has 14 residues. The V gene lost 2 bases and the J gene lost 10 bases, with 12 bases spanning the gap. CDR3 residues: CASSESQSRSPLHF. The CDR3 coding sequence is TGTGCCAGCAGTGAATCCCAGAGTAGGTCACCCCTCCACTTT.

The V and J genes are TRBV7-9 and TRBJ2-5; D uncertain. The CDR3 totals 14 residues. Germline V gene lookup returns CDR1 SEHNR and CDR2 FQNEAQ (reference sequence). Trimming stripped 3 bases from V and 2 bases from J, with 10 bases between. The CDR3 sequence is CASSFLGIQETQYF. The CDR3 DNA is TGTGCCAGCAGCTTTTTGGGGATACAAGAGACCCAGTACTTC. Full variable domain (rest looked up from reference TRBV7-9 and TRBJ2-5): DTGVSQNPRHKITKRGQNVTFRCDPISEHNRLYWYRQTLGQGPEFLTYFQNEAQLEKSRLLSDRFSAERPKGSFSTLEIQRTEQGDSAMYLCASSFLGIQETQYFGPGTRLLVL.

This clonotype was observed a few times. CDR3 in amino acids: CASSYAPYQETQYF. DNA of the CDR3: TGTGCCAGCAGTTACGCTCCTTACCAAGAGACCCAGTACTTC. This chain connects TRBV6-5 to TRBJ2-5; D unresolved. This CDR3 spans 14 amino acids. V shed 2 bases and J shed 0 bases, with 7 bases lying between them. Per germline, CDR1 MNHEY and CDR2 SVGAGI.

The rearrangement joins TRBV6-2 or TRBV6-3 to TRBJ2-7; maybe TRBD1 (5 bases). Germline CDR1 and CDR2: MNHEY and SVGEGT. The V gene lost 4 bases and the J gene lost 5 bases, with 12 bases spanning the gap. CDR3 length: 13 residues. CDR3 residues: CASSSFRADEQYV. For the CDR3, the DNA is TGTGCCAGCAGTTCCTTCAGGGCGGACGAGCAGTACGTC.

Turning to this clonotype: Sequence at one end of the junction differs from germline and may be a read error. The CDR3 region has the DNA TGTGCCAGCAGTTTATCCAGGACAGGGTTCGATTCACCCCTCTACTTT. Protein product: CASSLSRTGFDSPLYF. The chain uses TRBV27 and TRBJ1-6, with 8 bases aligning to TRBD1. This CDR3 spans 16 amino acids. Germline assignment: CDR1 MNHEY and CDR2 SMNVEV (reference sequence).

In this sample, this clonotype turned up a few times. This chain joins TRBV12-3 or TRBV12-4 and TRBJ2-7; D not certain. CDR3 size: 13 residues. The germline V and J ends were trimmed by 4 bases and 3 bases, with 10 bases remaining between them. The CDR3 spells CASSYGSYYEQYF. CDR3 DNA sequence: TGTGCCAGCAGTTACGGCAGCTACTACGAGCAGTACTTC.

The genes are TRBV27 and TRBJ2-1; 13 nucleotides match TRBD2. V dropped 6 bases and J dropped 6; count of bases not matched to a gene: 11. The CDR3 extends over 17 amino acids. Germline CDR1 is MNHEY and CDR2 is SMNVEV (reference sequence). For the CDR3, the DNA is TGTGCCAGCAGATGGATTGGACTAGCGGGGGAACGCAATGAGCAGTTCTTC. Protein product: CASRWIGLAGERNEQFF.

A few counts support this clonotype. The rearrangement links TRBV7-9 to TRBJ1-5, with a tentative D call TRBD1 (6 bases). V lost 3 bases to trimming and J lost 0 bases, with 15 bases between them. There are 17 residues in the CDR3. CDR1 is SEHNR, CDR2 FQNEAQ, per germline (reference sequence). The CDR3 coding sequence is TGTGCCAGCAGCTTGTCCGGGACACCGTATAGCAATCAGCCCCAGCATTTT. Amino acids: CASSLSGTPYSNQPQHF.